A selection of T cell receptor beta chains follows, all from one sample in a study of blood T cell repertoires in COVID-19. The method was immunoSEQ multiplex PCR; TCRdb's version includes in-frame clones alone and lacks a portion of them. This table holds about 210,000 clones, approximately 86% found once. Sequenced: PBMCs or T cells enriched from blood (not recorded which). The receptors shown here come from a man younger than 35 with acute COVID-19. Both conserved end residues are part of each CDR3. The D gene is left open where the match is weak. Some rows mark clone size as missing; the rest say once, few, many or name a class of expanded clone.

>TRBJ2-5|TRBD2|NA|TRBV9
TGTGCCAGCAGCGACGCCCTAGCGACTAGCGGGGAAGAGACCCAGTACTTC
CASSDALATSGEETQYF
>TRBJ2-2|TRBD2|NA|TRBV3-1/TRBV3-2
TGTGCCAGCAGCCCCGGGACTAGCGGGAACACCGGGGAGCTGTTTTTT
CASSPGTSGNTGELFF
>TRBJ2-7|NA|NA|TRBV6-4
TGTGCCAGCAGTGACGGTACAGGGGAGGTCCCCTACGAGCAGTACTTC
CASSDGTGEVPYEQYF
>TRBJ1-4|TRBD1|NA|TRBV28
TGTGCCAGCAGTTCGCCTCAGACAGGGGGCGATTCTGAAAAACTGTTTTTT
CASSSPQTGGDSEKLFF
>TRBJ2-1|NA|NA|TRBV30
TGTGCCTGGACCCCCGGGACAACCTACAATGAGCAGTTCTTC
CAWTPGTTYNEQFF
>TRBJ2-7|NA|NA|TRBV19
TGTGCCACATCCTTACAGGGCCCCTACGAGCAGTACTTC
CATSLQGPYEQYF
>TRBJ2-7|TRBD2|NA|TRBV9
TGTGCCAGCAGCGTAGAGGGAGGGCCTTCCGAGCAGTACTTC
CASSVEGGPSEQYF
>TRBJ2-7|TRBD1|NA|TRBV7-3
TGTGCCAGCAGCACTCAACAGGGGGCCTACGAGCAGTACTTC
CASSTQQGAYEQYF
>TRBJ2-3|NA|NA|TRBV11-2
TGTGCCAGCAGCGTTAGTGGGGGCCGCACAGATACGCAGTATTTT
CASSVSGGRTDTQYF
>TRBJ1-1|TRBD1|NA|TRBV19
TGTGCCAGTTATGACAGGGGGAGTGACGACACTGAAGCTTTCTTT
CASYDRGSDDTEAFF
>TRBJ2-5|NA|NA|TRBV4-1
TGCGCCAGCAGCCAACCCCGAGGGGGTAGACAAGAGACCCAGTACTTC
CASSQPRGGRQETQYF
>TRBJ2-7|NA|few|TRBV28
TGTGCCAGCAGTGGAGGGCGCGAGCAGTACTTC
CASSGGREQYF
>TRBJ1-5|NA|once|TRBV30
TGTGCCTGGAGCAGAGGGACATCCGGCAATCAGCCCCAGCATTTT
CAWSRGTSGNQPQHF
>TRBJ2-7|TRBD2|NA|TRBV10-3
TGTGCCATCAGTCAACTCCGGGGGGAGAGCTCCTACGAGCAGTACTTC
CAISQLRGESSYEQYF
>TRBJ2-3|NA|NA|TRBV7-3
TGTGCCAGCAGCCTGACAGGCGGCACAGATACGCAGTATTTT
CASSLTGGTDTQYF
>TRBJ1-3|NA|once|TRBV10-3
TGTGCCATCAATCGGGCCACAGGGTCTGGAAACACCATATATTTT
CAINRATGSGNTIYF
>TRBJ1-2|TRBD1|NA|TRBV27
TGTGCCAGCAGTCCTCGGACAGGGGGGGGCTACACCTTC
CASSPRTGGGYTF
>TRBJ2-5|TRBD1|NA|TRBV29-1
TGCAGCGTTGACGTGGGACAGGGGTCGGAGACCCAGTACTTC
CSVDVGQGSETQYF
>TRBJ2-1|NA|NA|TRBV19
TGTGCCAGTAGTCCTGGACAGTACAATGAGCAGTTCTTC
CASSPGQYNEQFF
>TRBJ1-5|TRBD1|NA|TRBV5-1
TGCGCCAGCAGCTGGGGACAGGGTGGCAATCAGCCCCAGCATTTT
CASSWGQGGNQPQHF
>TRBJ2-1|NA|NA|TRBV4-3
TGCGCCAGCAGCCGGGGGCCCGCCGGAAGTGGGTACGGGGATGAGCAGTTCTTC
CASSRGPAGSGYGDEQFF
>TRBJ2-2|TRBD2|NA|TRBV28
TGTGCCAGCAGAGTAGCGGGAGAGGGCGGGGAGCTGTTTTTT
CASRVAGEGGELFF
>TRBJ1-4|NA|NA|TRBV19
TGTGCCAGTACCGGCTTTTGGCGGGCAACTAATGAAAAACTGTTTTTT
CASTGFWRATNEKLFF
>TRBJ1-5|NA|NA|TRBV21-1
TGTGCCAGCCTACTACCCCAGCATTTT
CASLLPQHF
>TRBJ2-3|TRBD2|NA|TRBV4-1
TGCGCCAGCAGCCAAGACGAGGCACTAGCGAATTCAGATACGCAGTATTTT
CASSQDEALANSDTQYF
>TRBJ2-5|TRBD2|NA|TRBV5-1
TGCGCCAGCAGCTTCGGGGGGTTTCAAGAGACCCAGTACTTC
CASSFGGFQETQYF